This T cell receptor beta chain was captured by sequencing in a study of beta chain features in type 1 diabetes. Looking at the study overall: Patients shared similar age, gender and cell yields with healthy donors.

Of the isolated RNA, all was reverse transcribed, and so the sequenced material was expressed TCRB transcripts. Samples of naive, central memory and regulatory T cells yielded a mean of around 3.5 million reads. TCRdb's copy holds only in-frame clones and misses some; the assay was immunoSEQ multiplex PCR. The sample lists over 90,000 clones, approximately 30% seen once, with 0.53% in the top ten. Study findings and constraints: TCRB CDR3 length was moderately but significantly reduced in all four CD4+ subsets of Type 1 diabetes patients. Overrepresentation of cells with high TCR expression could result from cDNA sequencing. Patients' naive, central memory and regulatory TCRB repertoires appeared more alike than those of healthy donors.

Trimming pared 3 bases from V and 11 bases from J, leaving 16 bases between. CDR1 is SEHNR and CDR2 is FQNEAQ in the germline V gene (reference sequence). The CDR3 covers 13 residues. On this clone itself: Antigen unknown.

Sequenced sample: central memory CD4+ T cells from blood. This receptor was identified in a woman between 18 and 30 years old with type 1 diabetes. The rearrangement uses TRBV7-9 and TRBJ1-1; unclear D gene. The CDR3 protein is CASSFLFEAPAFF. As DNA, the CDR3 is TGTGCCAGCAGCTTTTTGTTTGAGGCTCCTGCTTTCTTT.